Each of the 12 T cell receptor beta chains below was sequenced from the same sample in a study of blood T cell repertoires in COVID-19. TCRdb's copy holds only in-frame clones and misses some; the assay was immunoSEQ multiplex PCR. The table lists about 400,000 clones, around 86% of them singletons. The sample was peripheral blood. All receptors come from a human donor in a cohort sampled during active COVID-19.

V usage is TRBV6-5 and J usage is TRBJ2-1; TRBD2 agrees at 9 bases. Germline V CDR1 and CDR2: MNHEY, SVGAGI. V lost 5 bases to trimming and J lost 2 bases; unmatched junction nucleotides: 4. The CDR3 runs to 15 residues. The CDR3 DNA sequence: TGTGCCAGCAGTACCTCTAGCGGGGCCTACAATGAGCAGTTCTTC. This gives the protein CASSTSSGAYNEQFF.

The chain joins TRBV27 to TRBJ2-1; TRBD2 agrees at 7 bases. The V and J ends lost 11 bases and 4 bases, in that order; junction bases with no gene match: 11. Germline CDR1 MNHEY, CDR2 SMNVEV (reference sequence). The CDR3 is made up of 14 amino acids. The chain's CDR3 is CAAGPGTMYNEQFF. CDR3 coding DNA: TGTGCCGCGGGGCCCGGGACTATGTACAATGAGCAGTTCTTC.

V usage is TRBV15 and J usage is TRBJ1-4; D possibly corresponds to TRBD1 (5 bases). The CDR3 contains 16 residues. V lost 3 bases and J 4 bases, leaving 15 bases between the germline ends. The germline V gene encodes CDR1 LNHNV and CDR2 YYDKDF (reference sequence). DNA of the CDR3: TGTGCCACCAGCAGCGCTTTCCGACAGTATAATGAAAAACTGTTTTTT. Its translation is CATSSAFRQYNEKLFF.

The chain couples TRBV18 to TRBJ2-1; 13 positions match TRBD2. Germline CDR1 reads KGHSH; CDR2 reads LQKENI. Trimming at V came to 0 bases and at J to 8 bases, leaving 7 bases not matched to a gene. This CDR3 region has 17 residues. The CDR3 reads CASSPPLTSGRFHEQFF. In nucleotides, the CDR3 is TGTGCCAGCTCACCACCCCTGACTAGCGGGAGGTTTCATGAGCAGTTCTTC.

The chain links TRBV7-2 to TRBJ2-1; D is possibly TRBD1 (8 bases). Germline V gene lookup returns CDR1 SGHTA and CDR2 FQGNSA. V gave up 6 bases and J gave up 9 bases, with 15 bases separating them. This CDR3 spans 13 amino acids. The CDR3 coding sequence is TGTGCCAGCAGTTCGACAGGGGAGGGTGAGCAGTTCTTC. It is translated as CASSSTGEGEQFF.

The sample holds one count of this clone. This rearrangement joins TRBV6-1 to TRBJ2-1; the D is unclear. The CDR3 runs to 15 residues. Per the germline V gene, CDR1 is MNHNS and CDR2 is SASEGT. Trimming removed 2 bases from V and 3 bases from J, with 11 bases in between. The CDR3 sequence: CASSELVAVYNEQFF. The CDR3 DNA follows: TGTGCCAGCAGTGAACTCGTAGCAGTCTACAATGAGCAGTTCTTC.

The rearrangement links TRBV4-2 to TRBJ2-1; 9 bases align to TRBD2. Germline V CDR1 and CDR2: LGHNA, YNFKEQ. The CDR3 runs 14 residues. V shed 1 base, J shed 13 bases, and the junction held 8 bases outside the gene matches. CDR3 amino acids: CASSQGLAVAIQFF. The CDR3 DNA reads TGTGCCAGCAGCCAAGGACTAGCGGTCGCTATTCAGTTCTTC.

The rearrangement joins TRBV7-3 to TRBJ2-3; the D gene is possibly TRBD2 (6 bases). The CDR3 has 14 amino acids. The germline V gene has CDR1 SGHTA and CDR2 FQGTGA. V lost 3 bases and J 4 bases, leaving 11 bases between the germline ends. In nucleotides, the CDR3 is TGTGCCAGCAGCTTTTTGGGGGGAGCAGATACGCAGTATTTT. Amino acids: CASSFLGGADTQYF.

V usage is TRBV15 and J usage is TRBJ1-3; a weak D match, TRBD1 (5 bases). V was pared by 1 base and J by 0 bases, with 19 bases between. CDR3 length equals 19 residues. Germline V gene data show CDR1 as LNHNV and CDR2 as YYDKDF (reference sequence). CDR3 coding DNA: TGTGCCACCAGCAGAGGTCCGGGGCGGGAAGGAAGCTCTGGAAACACCATATATTTT. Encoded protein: CATSRGPGREGSSGNTIYF.

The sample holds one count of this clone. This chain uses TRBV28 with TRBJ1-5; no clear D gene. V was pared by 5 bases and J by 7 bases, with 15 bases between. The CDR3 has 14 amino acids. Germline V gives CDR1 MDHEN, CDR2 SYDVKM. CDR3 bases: TGTGCCAGCAGTCTGGGTCTCTCGGGGCAGCCCCAGCATTTT. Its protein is CASSLGLSGQPQHF.

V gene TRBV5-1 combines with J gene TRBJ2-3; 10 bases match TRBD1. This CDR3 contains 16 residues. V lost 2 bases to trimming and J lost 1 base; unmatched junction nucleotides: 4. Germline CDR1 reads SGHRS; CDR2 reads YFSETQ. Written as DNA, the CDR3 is TGCGCCAGCAGCTTAGGGGGGACAGGGGGCACAGATACGCAGTATTTT. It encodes CASSLGGTGGTDTQYF.

CDR3 sequence reads: CASSVRGNSEAFF. DNA of the CDR3: TGTGCCAGCAGCGTCAGGGGCAACTCTGAAGCTTTCTTT. The V and J genes are TRBV9 and TRBJ1-1; D is perhaps TRBD1 (6 bases). V was pared by 2 bases and J by 6 bases, with 11 bases between. CDR3 length: 13 amino acids. Per germline, CDR1 SGDLS and CDR2 YYNGEE.